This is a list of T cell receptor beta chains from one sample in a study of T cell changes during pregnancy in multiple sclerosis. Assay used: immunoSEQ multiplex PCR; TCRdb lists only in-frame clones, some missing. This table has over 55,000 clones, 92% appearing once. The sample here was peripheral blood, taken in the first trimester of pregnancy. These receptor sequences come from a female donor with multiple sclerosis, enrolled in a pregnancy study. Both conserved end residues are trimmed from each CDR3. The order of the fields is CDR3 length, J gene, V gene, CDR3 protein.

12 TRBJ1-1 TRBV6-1 ASIARGDSLKAF
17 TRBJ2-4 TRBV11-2 ASSFGFSEAGGYQNIQY
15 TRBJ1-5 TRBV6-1 ASSGSTGAIGNQPQH
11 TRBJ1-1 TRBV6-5 ASRSTVNTEAF
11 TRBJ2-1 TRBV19 ASSRSGINEQF
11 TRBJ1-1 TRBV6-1 ASSRTANTEAF
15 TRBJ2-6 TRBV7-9 ASSRTGGGTGANVLT
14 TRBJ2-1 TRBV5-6 ASSLGLAGTYNEQF
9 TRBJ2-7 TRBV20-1 SVRQGDEQY
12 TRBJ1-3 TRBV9 ASSAHTSGNTIY
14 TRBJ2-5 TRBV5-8 ASRRGQGPDQETQY
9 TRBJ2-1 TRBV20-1 SATRENEQF
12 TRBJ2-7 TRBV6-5 ASTGPRGSGEQY
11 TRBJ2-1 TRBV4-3 ASSQEGWGEQF
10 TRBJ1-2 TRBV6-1 ASSDSRYGYT
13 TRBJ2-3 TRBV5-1 ASSPRKREGDTQY
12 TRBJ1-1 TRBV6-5 ASSYRTENTEAF
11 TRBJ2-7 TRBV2 ASMGTNTYEQY
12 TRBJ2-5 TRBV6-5 ASSYSAELETQY
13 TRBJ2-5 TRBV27 ASSFGGGVRETQY
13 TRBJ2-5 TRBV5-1 ASSYSGRGGETQY
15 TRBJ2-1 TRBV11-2 ASSSTRLANSYNEQF
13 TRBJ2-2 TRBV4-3 ASSQAPGNTGELF
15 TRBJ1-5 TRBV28 ASRSNLYRDHNQPQH
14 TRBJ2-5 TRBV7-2 ASSLGLAGGQETQY
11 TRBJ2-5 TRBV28 ASSGDFGETQY
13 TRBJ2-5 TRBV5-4 ASSLTSGSQETQY
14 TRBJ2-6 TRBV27 ASSKTSGTGANVLT
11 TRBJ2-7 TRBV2 ASSRDSGPEQY
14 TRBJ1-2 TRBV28 ASRFWAQGATYGYT
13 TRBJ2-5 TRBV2 ASSEVGVTLETQY
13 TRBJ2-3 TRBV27 ASRYWALTTDTQY
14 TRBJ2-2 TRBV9 ASSATAGTGIGELF
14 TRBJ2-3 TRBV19 ASTQHRDRGPDTQY
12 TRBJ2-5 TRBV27 ASSPRGYQETQY
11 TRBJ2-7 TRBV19 ASSGASGYEQY
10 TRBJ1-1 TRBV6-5 ASSFRGTEAF
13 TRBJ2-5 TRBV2 ASSEVGTGGETQY
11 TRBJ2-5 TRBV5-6 ASSLPQQETQY
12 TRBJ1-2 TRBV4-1 ASSQQVGRGGYT
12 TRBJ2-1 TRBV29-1 SVLGGSSYNEQF
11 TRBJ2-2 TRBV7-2 ASSSQRTGELF
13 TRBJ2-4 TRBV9 ASSEGTSGKRPPH